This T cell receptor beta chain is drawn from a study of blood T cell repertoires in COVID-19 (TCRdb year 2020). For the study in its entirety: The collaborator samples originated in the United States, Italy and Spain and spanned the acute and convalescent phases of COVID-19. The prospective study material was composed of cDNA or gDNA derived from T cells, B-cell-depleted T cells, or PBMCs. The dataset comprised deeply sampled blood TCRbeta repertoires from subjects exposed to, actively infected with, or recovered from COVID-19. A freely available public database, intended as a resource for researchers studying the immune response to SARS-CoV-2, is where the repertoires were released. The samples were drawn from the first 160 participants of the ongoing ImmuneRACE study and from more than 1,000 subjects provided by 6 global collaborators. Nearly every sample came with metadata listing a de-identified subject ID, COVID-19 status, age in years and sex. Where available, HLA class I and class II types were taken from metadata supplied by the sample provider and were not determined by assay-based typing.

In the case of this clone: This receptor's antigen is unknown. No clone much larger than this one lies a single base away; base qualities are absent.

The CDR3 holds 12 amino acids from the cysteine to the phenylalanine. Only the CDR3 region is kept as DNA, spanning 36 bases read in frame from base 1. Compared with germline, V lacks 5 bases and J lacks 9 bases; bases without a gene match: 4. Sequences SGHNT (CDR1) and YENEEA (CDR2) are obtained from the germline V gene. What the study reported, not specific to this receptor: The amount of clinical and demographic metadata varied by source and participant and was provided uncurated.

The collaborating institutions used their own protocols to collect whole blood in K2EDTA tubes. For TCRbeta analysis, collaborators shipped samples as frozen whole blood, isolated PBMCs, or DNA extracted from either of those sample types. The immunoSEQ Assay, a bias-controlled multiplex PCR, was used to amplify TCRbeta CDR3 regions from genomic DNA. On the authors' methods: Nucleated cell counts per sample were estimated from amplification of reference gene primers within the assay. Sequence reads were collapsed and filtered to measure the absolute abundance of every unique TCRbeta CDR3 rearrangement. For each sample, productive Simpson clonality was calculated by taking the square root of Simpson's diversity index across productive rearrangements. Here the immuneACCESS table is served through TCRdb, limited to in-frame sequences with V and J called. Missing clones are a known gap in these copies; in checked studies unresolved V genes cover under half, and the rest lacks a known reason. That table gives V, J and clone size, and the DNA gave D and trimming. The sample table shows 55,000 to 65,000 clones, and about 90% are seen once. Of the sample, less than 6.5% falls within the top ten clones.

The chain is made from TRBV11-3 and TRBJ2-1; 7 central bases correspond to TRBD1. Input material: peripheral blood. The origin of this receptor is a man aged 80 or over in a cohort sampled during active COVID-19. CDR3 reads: CASSQGVTEQFF. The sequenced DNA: TGTGCCAGCAGCCAGGGGGTTACTGAGCAGTTCTTC.